The clone carrying this T cell receptor beta chain showed up just once. As yet, its antigen is unknown. CDR1 and CDR2 (germline): SGDLS, YYNGEE. The CDR3 has 17 residues. The V end was cut by 1 base, the J end by 0 bases, with 17 bases between. Method: immunoSEQ multiplex PCR; TCRdb's copy keeps in-frame clones and lacks some. The data show around 19,000 clones, less than 85% seen once. The sample belongs to a study of vaccination effects on CD4 cells after COVID-19. CD4+ T cells specific for antigen were expanded with viral peptide pools by the ViraFEST assay before sequencing. Upon completion of around 9 days in culture, CD4+ T cells were isolated. Cells had half their medium changed to IL-2 medium on days 3 and 7.

The receptor comes from a human donor who received a COVID-19 vaccine. The chain links TRBV9 to TRBJ2-7; D is possibly TRBD1 (6 bases). Sequenced material: CD4+ T cells from PBMCs cultured with HCoV-229E spike peptides, taken before COVID-19 vaccination. CDR3 coding DNA: TGTGCCAGCAGCGTATCGGAGTCCCAGGGGCTCTCCTACGAGCAGTACTTC. This encodes CASSVSESQGLSYEQYF.